A single sample is the source of the 15 T cell receptor beta chains below, sequenced in a study of cytomegalovirus exposure and HLA in healthy donors. The data were produced by immunoSEQ multiplex PCR, yet TCRdb's version contains in-frame clones alone and is incomplete. The sample has about 130,000 clones, about 90% seen once; the top ten hold about 3%. Sequencing used PBMCs. All receptors derive from a man aged 25-45 years in good health and CMV-seronegative.

The chain links TRBV28 to TRBJ1-5; TRBD1 is a possible D gene (5 bases). The V gene lost 7 bases and the J gene lost 0 bases, with 19 bases spanning the gap. CDR3 length: 17 amino acids. Germline V CDR1 and CDR2: MDHEN, SYDVKM. The CDR3 loop reads CASISRVYWDSNQPQHF. CDR3 nucleotides: TGTGCCAGCATATCCAGGGTATATTGGGATAGCAATCAGCCCCAGCATTTT. Full variable domain (rest looked up from reference TRBV28 and TRBJ1-5): DVKVTQSSRYLVKRTGEKVFLECVQDMDHENMFWYRQDPGLGLRLIYFSYDVKMKEKGDIPEGYSVSREKKERFSLILESASTNQTSMYLCASISRVYWDSNQPQHFGDGTRLSIL.

Written as DNA, the CDR3 is TGTGCCAGCAGTGCACCCCTAGGACTAAATGGTAATCAGCCCCAGCATTTT. Translation: CASSAPLGLNGNQPQHF. This chain joins TRBV2 and TRBJ1-5, with no clear D. The V gene's germline CDR1 is SNHLY and CDR2 FYNNEI. Trimming stripped 4 bases from V and 4 bases from J, with 20 bases between. This CDR3 comprises 17 residues.

V is TRBV6-1 and J is TRBJ2-7; tentative D call: TRBD2 (5 bases). Trimming shortened V by 3 bases and J by 5 bases, and 14 bases separated the two germline ends. Germline assignment: CDR1 MNHNS and CDR2 SASEGT. The length of the CDR3 is 14 residues. In DNA, the CDR3 is TGTGCCAGCAGTGAGCGTTCACTAGGCCACGAGCAGTACTTC. Protein sequence: CASSERSLGHEQYF.

The chain uses TRBV27 and TRBJ2-2; 11 bases are a match to TRBD1. Trimming cost V 6 bases and J 6 bases; bases outside gene matches: 9. The CDR3 is 16 amino acids. Germline CDR1 reads MNHEY; CDR2 reads SMNVEV (reference sequence). The DNA of the CDR3 is TGTGCCAGCAGCTCTTGGACAGGGGGCTACTCCGGGGAGCTGTTTTTT. Amino acid sequence: CASSSWTGGYSGELFF.

The V gene is TRBV18, the J gene TRBJ1-1; 9 bases align to TRBD1. The germline CDR1 and CDR2 sequences are KGHSH and LQKENI. This CDR3 has 18 amino acids. Germline trimming cut 2 bases from V and 4 bases from J; bases unmatched to any gene: 14. The CDR3 reads CASSPFRGTGMDGTEAFF. CDR3 coding DNA: TGTGCCAGCTCACCATTCCGGGGGACAGGGATGGATGGCACTGAAGCTTTCTTT.

V and J are TRBV11-2 and TRBJ2-7, with D perhaps matching TRBD2 (5 bases). V gave up 5 bases and J gave up 6 bases, with 11 bases separating them. The CDR3 sequence is 12 residues long. The germline CDR1 and CDR2 sequences are SGHAT and FQNNGV. This chain's CDR3 is CASSPPGTEQYF. The CDR3 coding sequence is TGTGCCAGCAGCCCTCCGGGAACCGAGCAGTACTTC.

Details on this clone: One junction end does not reproduce the germline sequence, and a read error may be involved. The V gene is TRBV18, the J gene TRBJ2-5; 12 nucleotides line up with TRBD2. This CDR3 spans 15 amino acids. Per the germline V gene, CDR1 is KGHSH and CDR2 is LQKENI. Here the CDR3 reads CASSPTSGGQETQYF. CDR3 bases: TGTGCCAGTTCACCGACTAGCGGGGGCCAAGAGACCCAGTACTTC.

V gene TRBV4-3 combines with J gene TRBJ2-7, with TRBD1 as a possible D gene (6 bases). Germline V gene lookup returns CDR1 LGHNA and CDR2 YSLEER. The CDR3 runs 16 residues. Trimming shortened V by 0 bases and J by 3 bases, and 15 bases separated the two germline ends. CDR3 coding DNA: TGCGCCAGCAGCCAAGATAGCGCGGACAGCTTCTACGAGCAGTACTTC. Residues: CASSQDSADSFYEQYF.

J is TRBJ1-1 and V is TRBV7-2; D uncertain. The CDR3 contains 14 residues. The germline gives CDR1 SGHTA, CDR2 FQGNSA. V gave up 1 base and J gave up 2 bases, with 8 bases separating them. Here the CDR3 reads CASSLGFRNTEAFF. The CDR3, as DNA: TGTGCCAGCAGCTTAGGGTTCAGAAACACTGAAGCTTTCTTT. The whole variable domain, remainder taken from reference TRBV7-2 and TRBJ1-1, is GAGVSQSPSNKVTEKGKDVELRCDPISGHTALYWYRQSLGQGLEFLIYFQGNSAPDKSGLPSDRFSAERTGGSVSTLTIQRTQQEDSAVYLCASSLGFRNTEAFFGQGTRLTVV.

This sequence joins TRBV9 and TRBJ2-2; tentatively, D is TRBD2 (7 bases). The CDR3 runs to 15 residues. With 3 bases removed from V and 5 bases from J, the gap between germline ends came to 14 bases. In germline, CDR1 is SGDLS, CDR2 YYNGEE. The CDR3 protein is CASSAGGLRTGELFF. The CDR3 region has the DNA TGTGCCAGCAGCGCGGGGGGCCTTAGGACCGGGGAGCTGTTTTTT.

The chain couples TRBV11-2 to TRBJ2-7; 9 bases line up with TRBD2. This CDR3 has 16 amino acids. The germline V gene has CDR1 SGHAT and CDR2 FQNNGV. V was clipped by 3 bases and J by 2 bases; unmatched bases: 8. Here the CDR3 reads CASSFELAGPTYEQYF. CDR3 bases: TGTGCCAGCAGCTTCGAGCTAGCGGGGCCTACCTACGAGCAGTACTTC.

The chain is built from TRBV6-5 and TRBJ2-7; D gene uncertain. V shed 10 bases and J shed 2 bases, with 18 bases lying between them. Germline assignment: CDR1 MNHEY and CDR2 SVGAGI. The CDR3 is made up of 14 amino acids. The CDR3 loop reads CATRVPDPTYEQYF. CDR3 nucleotide sequence: TGTGCCACCCGGGTACCAGACCCAACCTACGAGCAGTACTTC.

This clone was found a few times. The chain employs TRBV27 and TRBJ1-2; 9 positions match TRBD1. Per germline, CDR1 MNHEY and CDR2 SMNVEV (reference sequence). After removal of 7 bases from V and 10 bases from J, the junction contained 7 bases not matched to a gene. The CDR3 is made up of 12 amino acids. This CDR3 reads CASKAWTGDYTF. The CDR3 bases are TGTGCCAGCAAAGCCTGGACAGGGGACTACACCTTC.

V is TRBV19 and J is TRBJ2-3, with 11 bases aligning to TRBD2. J lost 3 bases, V lost 5 bases, and 4 bases had no gene match. The CDR3 loop spans 15 amino acids. CDR1 LNHDA and CDR2 SQIVND come from the germline V gene (reference sequence). CDR3 loop: CASSHSGGGTDTQYF. The CDR3 DNA is TGTGCCAGTAGTCATAGCGGGGGGGGAACAGATACGCAGTATTTT. Together with reference TRBV19 and TRBJ2-3, the CDR3 gives the full variable domain: DGGITQSPKYLFRKEGQNVTLSCEQNLNHDAMYWYRQDPGQGLRLIYYSQIVNDFQKGDIAEGYSVSREKKESFPLTVTSAQKNPTAFYLCASSHSGGGTDTQYFGPGTRLTVL.

V gene TRBV2 combines with J gene TRBJ1-4; D is possibly TRBD1 (5 bases). V lost 2 bases to trimming and J lost 0 bases, with 16 bases between them. The CDR3 length is 18 residues. CDR1 is SNHLY and CDR2 is FYNNEI in the germline V gene. CDR3 in DNA: TGTGCCAGCAGTGAAAGGGTCGCAGGGATTGCAACTAATGAAAAACTGTTTTTT. It specifies CASSERVAGIATNEKLFF.